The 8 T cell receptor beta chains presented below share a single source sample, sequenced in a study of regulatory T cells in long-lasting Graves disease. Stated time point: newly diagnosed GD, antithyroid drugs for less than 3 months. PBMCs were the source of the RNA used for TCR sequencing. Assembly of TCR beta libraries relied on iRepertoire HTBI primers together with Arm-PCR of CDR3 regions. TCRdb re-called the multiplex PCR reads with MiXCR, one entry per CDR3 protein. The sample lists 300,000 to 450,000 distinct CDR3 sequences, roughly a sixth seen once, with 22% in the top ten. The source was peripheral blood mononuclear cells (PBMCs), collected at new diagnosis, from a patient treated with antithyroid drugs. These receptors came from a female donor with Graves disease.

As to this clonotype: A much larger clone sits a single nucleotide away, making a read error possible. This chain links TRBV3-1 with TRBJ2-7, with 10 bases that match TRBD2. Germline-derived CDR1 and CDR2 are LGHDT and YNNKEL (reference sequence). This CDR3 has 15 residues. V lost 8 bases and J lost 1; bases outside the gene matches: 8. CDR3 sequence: CASGPLLAGSYEQYF. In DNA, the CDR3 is TGTGCCAGCGGCCCCTTACTAGCGGGGTCCTACGAGCAGTACTTC.

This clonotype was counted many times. The chain's CDR3 is CASSLIPNTGELFF. For the CDR3, the DNA is TGTGCCAGCAGTTTGATTCCGAACACCGGGGAGCTGTTTTTT. The chain links TRBV12-3 or TRBV12-4 to TRBJ2-2; no clear D. The V end lost 3 bases, the J end lost 0 bases, and 5 bases lay between the germline ends. There are 14 residues in the CDR3.

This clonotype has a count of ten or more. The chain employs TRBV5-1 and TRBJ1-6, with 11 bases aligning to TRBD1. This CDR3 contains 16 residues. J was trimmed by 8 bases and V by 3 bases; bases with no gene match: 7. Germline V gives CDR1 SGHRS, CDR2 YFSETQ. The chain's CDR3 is CASSSSRDRGDSPLHF. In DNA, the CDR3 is TGCGCCAGCAGCTCCTCACGGGACAGGGGGGATTCACCCCTCCACTTT.

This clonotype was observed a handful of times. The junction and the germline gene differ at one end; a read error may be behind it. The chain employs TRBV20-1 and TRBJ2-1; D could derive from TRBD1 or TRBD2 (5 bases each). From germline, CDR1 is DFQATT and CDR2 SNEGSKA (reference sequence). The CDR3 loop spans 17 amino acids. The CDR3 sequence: CSARDPSGQFSYNEQFF. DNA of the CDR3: TGCAGTGCTAGAGATCCGTCGGGGCAGTTTTCCTACAATGAACAGTTCTTC.

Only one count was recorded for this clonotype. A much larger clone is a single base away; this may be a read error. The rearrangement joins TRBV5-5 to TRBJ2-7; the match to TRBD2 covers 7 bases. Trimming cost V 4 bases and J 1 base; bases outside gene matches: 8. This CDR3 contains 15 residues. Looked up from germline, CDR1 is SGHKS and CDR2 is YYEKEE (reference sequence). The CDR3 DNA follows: TGTGCCAGCAGCGAAGGACTAGTGGAATCCTACGAGCAGTACTTC. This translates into CASSEGLVESYEQYF.

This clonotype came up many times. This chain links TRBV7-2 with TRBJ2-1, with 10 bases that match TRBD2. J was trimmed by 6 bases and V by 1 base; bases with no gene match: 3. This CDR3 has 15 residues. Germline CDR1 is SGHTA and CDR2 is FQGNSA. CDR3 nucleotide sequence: TGTGCCAGCAGCTTAGGCGGACTAGCGGTCAATGAGCAGTTCTTC. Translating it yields CASSLGGLAVNEQFF. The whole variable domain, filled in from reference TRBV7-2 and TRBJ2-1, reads GAGVSQSPSNKVTEKGKDVELRCDPISGHTALYWYRQSLGQGLEFLIYFQGNSAPDKSGLPSDRFSAERTGGSVSTLTIQRTQQEDSAVYLCASSLGGLAVNEQFFGPGTRLTVL.

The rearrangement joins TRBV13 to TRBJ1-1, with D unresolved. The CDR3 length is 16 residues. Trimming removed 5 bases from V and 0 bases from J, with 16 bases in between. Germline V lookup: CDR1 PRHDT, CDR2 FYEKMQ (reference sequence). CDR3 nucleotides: TGTGCCAGCAGCCCCTTTCTGAGTTCCGTGAACACTGAAGCTTTCTTT. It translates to CASSPFLSSVNTEAFF.

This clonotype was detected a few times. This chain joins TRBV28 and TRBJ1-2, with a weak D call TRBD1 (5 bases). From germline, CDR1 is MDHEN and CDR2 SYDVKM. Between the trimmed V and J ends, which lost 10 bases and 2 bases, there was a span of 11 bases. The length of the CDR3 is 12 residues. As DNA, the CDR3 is TGTGCCATCTCCTGGGGGAACTATGGCTACACCTTC. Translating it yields CAISWGNYGYTF.